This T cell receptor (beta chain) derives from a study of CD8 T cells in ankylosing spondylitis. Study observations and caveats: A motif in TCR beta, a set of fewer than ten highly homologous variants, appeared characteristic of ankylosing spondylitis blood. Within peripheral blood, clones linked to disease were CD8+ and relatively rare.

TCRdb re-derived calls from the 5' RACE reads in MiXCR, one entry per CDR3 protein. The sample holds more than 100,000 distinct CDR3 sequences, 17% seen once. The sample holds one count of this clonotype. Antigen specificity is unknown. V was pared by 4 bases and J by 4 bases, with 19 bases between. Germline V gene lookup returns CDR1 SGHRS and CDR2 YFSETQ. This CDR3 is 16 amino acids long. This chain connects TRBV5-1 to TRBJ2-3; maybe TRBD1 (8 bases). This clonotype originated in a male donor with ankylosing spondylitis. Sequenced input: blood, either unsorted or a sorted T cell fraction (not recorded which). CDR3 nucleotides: TGCGCCAGCAGCCCGGATTGGGGGGGACAGGCAGATACGCAGTATTTT. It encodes CASSPDWGGQADTQYF.